This TCR beta chain was sequenced in a study of T cell responses to AZD1222 COVID-19 vaccine. General study results and limits: It was only 6 or 7 AZD1222 recipients who were seropositive at baseline. No repertoire was sampled before or during the peak T cell response, only after it. With two AZD1222 doses given, Spike-specific TCR breadth and depth both rose. Donor demographics were predominantly white British with a female majority; clonal diversity may be underestimated.

This CDR3 contains 14 residues. The germline CDR1 and CDR2 sequences are KGHSH and LQKENI. With 6 bases removed from V and 7 bases from J, the gap between germline ends came to 18 bases. The table came from immunoSEQ multiplex PCR; TCRdb's copy has only in-frame clones and leaves some out. The table records 150,000 to 180,000 clones, about 88% of them present only once. On this clone: Its antigen is undetermined.

The gene calls are TRBV18 and TRBJ1-2, with D tentatively TRBD1 (6 bases). The sequences come from peripheral blood, collected on day 0 of AZD1222 vaccination. This clonotype was obtained from an adult in good health. CDR3 DNA sequence: TGTGCCAGCTCGGAGCGGCGGACAGAAGGTGGCTACACCTTC. This sequence encodes CASSERRTEGGYTF. Looking up the rest from reference TRBV18 and TRBJ1-2 gives the full variable domain: NAGVMQNPRHLVRRRGQEARLRCSPMKGHSHVYWYRQLPEEGLKFMVYLQKENIIDESGMPKERFSAEFPKEGPSILRIQQVVRGDSAAYFCASSERRTEGGYTFGSGTRLTVV.